This T cell receptor beta chain comes out of a study of metastatic and nonmetastatic thyroid tumors. As for the study in general: The authors compared repertoires across blood and tumor or nodule tissue from malignant and benign thyroid patients. Study-level findings and limits: According to reports, the diversity of TCR beta was significantly higher in malignant thyroid tumors than in benign nodules, and this held in both blood and tumor samples.

Trimming removed 6 bases at V and 6 bases at J, with 17 bases between. The CDR3 contains 15 residues. As concerns this clone: The antigen remains unidentified. This may be a read error: a much more frequent sequence differs by one nucleotide.

Per the study methods: Construction of a distant-metastasis classifier for papillary thyroid cancer relied on CDR3 differences across clinicopathological groups. TCRdb called clones again from the PCR reads with MiXCR. The V and J calls come from TCRdb's annotation, not from the publication. The sample includes several thousand clones, 20% to 30% of them seen just once. No treatment of any kind had been given to any patient before thyroid surgery. The source is a male donor with papillary thyroid cancer or a benign thyroid nodule (not recorded which). Some clones in this sample may be carry-over from other donors' samples. The sequenced material came from adjacent normal tissue. This sequence joins TRBV12-3 or TRBV12-4 and TRBJ2-2; D is unclear. The DNA for the CDR3 is TGTGCCAGCAGCCCGGGTCATTCGTCGGCCGGGGAGCTGTTTTTT. Its protein product is CASSPGHSSAGELFF.